Listed below are T cell receptor beta chains from one sample, sequenced in a study of blood T cell repertoires in COVID-19. Produced via immunoSEQ multiplex PCR; TCRdb's table is partial and in-frame only. Altogether approximately 60,000 clones are present, approximately 88% being singletons, with the ten largest covering approximately 19%. Sequenced sample: peripheral blood. The receptors stem from a man in his 70s with active COVID-19. CDR3s include the opening cysteine and the closing phenylalanine or tryptophan. A D gene is named only where the DNA matches it firmly. The listing skips clone size in some rows; elsewhere it reads once, few, many or a size class.

v_call	j_call	cdr3_length	d_call	clone_size	cdr3_nt	cdr3_aa
TRBV28	TRBJ1-1	16	TRBD1	once	TGTGCCAGCAGGCCGTGGGCAGGGGGCTTAATCACTGAAGCTTTCTTT	CASRPWAGGLITEAFF
TRBV5-4	TRBJ1-2	16	TRBD1	-	TGTGCCAGCAGCTTGGGGGGTGGACAGGGGGACTATGGCTACACCTTC	CASSLGGGQGDYGYTF
TRBV30	TRBJ2-5	13	-	-	TGTGCCTGGACATGGGGCTTACAAGAGACCCAGTACTTC	CAWTWGLQETQYF
TRBV9	TRBJ1-1	16	TRBD1	-	TGTGCCAGCAGCCGAGGGGGACAGATCATGAACACTGAAGCTTTCTTT	CASSRGGQIMNTEAFF
TRBV27	TRBJ2-7	14	TRBD2	-	TGTGCCAGCAGTTACCGGGAGGGATCCTACGAGCAGTACTTC	CASSYREGSYEQYF
TRBV3-1/TRBV3-2	TRBJ2-3	16	TRBD2	-	TGTGCCAGCAGCCATGGAAGCGGGAGGGCCACAGATACGCAGTATTTT	CASSHGSGRATDTQYF
TRBV6-6	TRBJ1-1	13	-	-	TGTGCCAGCAATAGGGGCGGAGAGACTGAAGCTTTCTTT	CASNRGGETEAFF
TRBV15	TRBJ2-1	19	TRBD2	once	TGTGCCACCAGCAGAGACACTTTACTAGCGGGAGTTTCCTACAATGAGCAGTTCTTC	CATSRDTLLAGVSYNEQFF
TRBV7-2	TRBJ2-3	15	-	-	TGTGCCAGCAGCTCAAGGACACCCACCCCAGATACGCAGTATTTT	CASSSRTPTPDTQYF
TRBV4-3	TRBJ1-2	17	TRBD1	-	TGCGCCAGCAGCCAAGATGCCCGGGGACAGGGCGGCTATGGCTACACCTTC	CASSQDARGQGGYGYTF
TRBV29-1	TRBJ2-7	14	TRBD1	-	TGCAGCGTTCGAAACAGGGGGCAATTCTACGAGCAGTACTTC	CSVRNRGQFYEQYF
TRBV5-1	TRBJ1-2	14	-	-	TGCGCCAGCAGCTTGGGACAGGAGAACTATGGCTACACCTTC	CASSLGQENYGYTF
TRBV7-3	TRBJ2-3	15	-	-	TGTGCCAGCAGCCCTACCCCCAGCGGAGCAGATACGCAGTATTTT	CASSPTPSGADTQYF
TRBV7-9	TRBJ2-2	13	-	-	TGTGCCAGCAGCTCCGGGGACACCGGGGAGCTGTTTTTT	CASSSGDTGELFF
TRBV20-1	TRBJ2-1	11	-	-	TGCAGCACTGCTCCCTCCGGTGAGCAGTTCTTC	CSTAPSGEQFF
TRBV19	TRBJ2-5	16	TRBD2	-	TGTGCCAGTAGTATGGCGGCTAGCGGGAGGATAGAGACCCAGTACTTC	CASSMAASGRIETQYF
TRBV3-1/TRBV3-2	TRBJ2-3	12	-	-	TGTGCCAGCAGCCATCTCACAGATACGCAGTATTTC	CASSHLTDTQYF
TRBV28	TRBJ2-5	14	TRBD1	-	TGTGCCAGCAGTCCCGGACAGGGCTACGAGACCCAGTACTTC	CASSPGQGYETQYF
TRBV12-3/TRBV12-4	TRBJ1-1	13	-	-	TGTGCCAGCAGTCTTGAGGTTGAGACTGAAGCTTTCTTT	CASSLEVETEAFF
TRBV24-1	TRBJ2-1	16	TRBD2	-	TGTGCCACCAGTGACCCACTAGCGCTAACCTACAATGAGCAGTTCTTC	CATSDPLALTYNEQFF
TRBV7-3	TRBJ2-1	16	TRBD2	once	TGTGCCAGCAGCTTTAGGGGGGGACTAGCCTACAATGAGCAGTTCTTC	CASSFRGGLAYNEQFF
TRBV11-2	TRBJ2-7	14	-	-	TGTGCCAGCAGCTTAGACCCGGGGAGTTACGAGCAGTACTTC	CASSLDPGSYEQYF
TRBV25-1	TRBJ1-2	13	-	-	TGTGCCAGCACCAACGTTCAGGGCGATGGCTACACCTTC	CASTNVQGDGYTF
TRBV4-1	TRBJ2-1	16	TRBD2	-	TGCGCCAGCAGCCAAACCGGACTAGCGGCCTACAATGAGCAGTTCTTC	CASSQTGLAAYNEQFF